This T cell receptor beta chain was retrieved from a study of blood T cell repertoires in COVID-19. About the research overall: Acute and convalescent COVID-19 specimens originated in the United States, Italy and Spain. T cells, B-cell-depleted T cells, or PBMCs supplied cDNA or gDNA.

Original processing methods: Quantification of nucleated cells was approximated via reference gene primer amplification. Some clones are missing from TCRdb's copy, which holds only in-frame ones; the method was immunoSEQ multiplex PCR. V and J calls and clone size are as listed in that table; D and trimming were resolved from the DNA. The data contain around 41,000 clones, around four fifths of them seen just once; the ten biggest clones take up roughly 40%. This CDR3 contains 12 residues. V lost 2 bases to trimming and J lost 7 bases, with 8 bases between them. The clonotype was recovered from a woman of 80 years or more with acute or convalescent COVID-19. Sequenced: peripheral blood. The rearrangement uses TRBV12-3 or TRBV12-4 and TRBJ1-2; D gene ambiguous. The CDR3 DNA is TGTGCCAGCAGTTTACCCGGTCGTGGCTACACCTTC. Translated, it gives CASSLPGRGYTF.